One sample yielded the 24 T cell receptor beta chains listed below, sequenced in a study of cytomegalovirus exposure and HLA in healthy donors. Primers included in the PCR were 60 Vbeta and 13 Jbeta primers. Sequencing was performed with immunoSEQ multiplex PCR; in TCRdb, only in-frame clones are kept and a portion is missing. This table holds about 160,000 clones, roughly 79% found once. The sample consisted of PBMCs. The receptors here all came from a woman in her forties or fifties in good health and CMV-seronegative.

The CDR3 loop reads CASRVDRDYSAYEQYF. DNA for the CDR3: TGTGCCAGCAGAGTCGACCGGGACTATTCTGCGTACGAGCAGTACTTC. V and J are TRBV2 and TRBJ2-7, with 7 bases matching TRBD2. CDR1 and CDR2 from the germline V gene are SNHLY and FYNNEI. The CDR3 sequence is 16 residues long. V was pared by 6 bases and J by 4 bases, with 15 bases of the junction left unmatched.

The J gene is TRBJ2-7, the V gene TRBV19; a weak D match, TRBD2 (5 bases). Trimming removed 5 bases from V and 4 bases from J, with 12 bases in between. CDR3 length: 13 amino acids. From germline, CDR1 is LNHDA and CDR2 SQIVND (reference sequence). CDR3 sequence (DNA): TGTGCCAGTAGTGTTGGACTGGGGTACGAGCAGTACTTC. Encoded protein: CASSVGLGYEQYF.

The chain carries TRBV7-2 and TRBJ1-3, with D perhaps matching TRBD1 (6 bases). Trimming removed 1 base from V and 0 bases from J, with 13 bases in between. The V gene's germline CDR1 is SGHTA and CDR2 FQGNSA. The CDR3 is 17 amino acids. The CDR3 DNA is TGTGCCAGCAGCTTAGGGCGCCTGACAGGCTCTGGAAACACCATATATTTT. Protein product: CASSLGRLTGSGNTIYF.

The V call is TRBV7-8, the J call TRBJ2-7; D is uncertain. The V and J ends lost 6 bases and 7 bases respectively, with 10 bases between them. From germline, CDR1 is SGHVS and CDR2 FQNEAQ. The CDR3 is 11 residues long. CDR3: CASSSTVEQYF. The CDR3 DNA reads TGTGCCAGCAGTAGCACCGTGGAGCAGTACTTC.

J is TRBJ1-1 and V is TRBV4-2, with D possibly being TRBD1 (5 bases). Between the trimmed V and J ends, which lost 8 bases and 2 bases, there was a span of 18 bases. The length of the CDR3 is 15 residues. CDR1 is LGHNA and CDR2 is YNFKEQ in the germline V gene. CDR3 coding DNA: TGTGCCAGCGGCCCCCTGGGGGGATTTAACACTGAAGCTTTCTTT. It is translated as CASGPLGGFNTEAFF.

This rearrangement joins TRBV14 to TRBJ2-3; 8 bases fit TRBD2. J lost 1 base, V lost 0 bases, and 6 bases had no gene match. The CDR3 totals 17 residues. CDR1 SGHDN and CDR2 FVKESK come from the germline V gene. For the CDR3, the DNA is TGTGCCAGCAGCCAAGATTCAGCGGGAGAAGGCACAGATACGCAGTATTTT. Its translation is CASSQDSAGEGTDTQYF.

CDR3 region: CAITRVAGTGVYGYTF. The CDR3 DNA follows: TGTGCCATCACCCGAGTAGCAGGGACAGGAGTCTATGGCTACACCTTC. The chain couples TRBV10-3 to TRBJ1-2; 8 bases are shared with TRBD1. This CDR3 is 16 amino acids long. From germline, CDR1 is ENHRY and CDR2 SYGVKD. The V gene end was trimmed by 7 bases and the J gene end by 4 bases; junction bases not matched to a gene: 14.

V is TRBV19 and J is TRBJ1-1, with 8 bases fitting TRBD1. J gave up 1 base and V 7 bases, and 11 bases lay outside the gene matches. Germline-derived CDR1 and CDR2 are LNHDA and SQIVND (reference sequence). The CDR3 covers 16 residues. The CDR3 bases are TGTGCCAGTACCTGGACAGGGAAGAAGAAGAACACTGAAGCTTTCTTT. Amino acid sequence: CASTWTGKKKNTEAFF.

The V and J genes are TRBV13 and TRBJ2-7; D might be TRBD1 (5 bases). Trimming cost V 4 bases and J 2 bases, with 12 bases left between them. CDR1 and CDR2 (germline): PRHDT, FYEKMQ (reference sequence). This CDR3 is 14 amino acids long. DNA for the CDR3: TGTGCCAGCAGCTACCTGACAGAAACCTACGAGCAGTACTTC. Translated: CASSYLTETYEQYF.

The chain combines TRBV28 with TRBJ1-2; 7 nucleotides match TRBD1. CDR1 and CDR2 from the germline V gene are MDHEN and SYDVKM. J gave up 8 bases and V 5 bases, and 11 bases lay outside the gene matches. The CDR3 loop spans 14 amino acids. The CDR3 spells CASSPGGKTVGYTF. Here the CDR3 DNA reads TGTGCCAGCAGTCCAGGGGGAAAAACTGTGGGCTACACCTTC.

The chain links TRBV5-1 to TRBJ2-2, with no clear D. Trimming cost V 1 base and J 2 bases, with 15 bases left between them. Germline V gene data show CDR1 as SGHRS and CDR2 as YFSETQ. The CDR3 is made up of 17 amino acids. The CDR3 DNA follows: TGCGCCAGCAGCTTGCAGGTACCCTCACTTAACACCGGGGAGCTGTTTTTT. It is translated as CASSLQVPSLNTGELFF.

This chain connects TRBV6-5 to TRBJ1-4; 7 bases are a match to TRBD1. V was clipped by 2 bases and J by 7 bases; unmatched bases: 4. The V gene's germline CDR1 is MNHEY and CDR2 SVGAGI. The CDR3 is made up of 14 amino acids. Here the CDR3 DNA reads TGTGCCAGCAGTTACAGGGGGCTGGGTGAAAAACTGTTTTTT. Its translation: CASSYRGLGEKLFF.

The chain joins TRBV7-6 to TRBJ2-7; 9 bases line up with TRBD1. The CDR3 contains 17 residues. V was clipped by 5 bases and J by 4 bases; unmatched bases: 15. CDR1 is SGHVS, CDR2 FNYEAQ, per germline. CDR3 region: CASSDKPDEQGAYEQYF. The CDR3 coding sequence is TGTGCCAGCAGCGATAAACCCGACGAACAGGGGGCGTACGAGCAGTACTTC.

CDR3: CASSGSRLAGMGEQFF. CDR3 DNA: TGTGCCAGCAGTGGGAGTAGACTAGCGGGGATGGGTGAGCAGTTCTTC. This chain links TRBV2 with TRBJ2-1; 11 bases align to TRBD2. This CDR3 has 16 residues. CDR1 SNHLY and CDR2 FYNNEI come from the germline V gene. Germline trimming cut 4 bases from V and 9 bases from J; bases unmatched to any gene: 11.

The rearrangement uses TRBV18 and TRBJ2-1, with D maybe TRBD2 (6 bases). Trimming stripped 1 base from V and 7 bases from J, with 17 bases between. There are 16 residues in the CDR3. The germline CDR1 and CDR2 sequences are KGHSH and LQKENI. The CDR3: CASSPLSGSGGNEQFF. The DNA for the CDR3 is TGTGCCAGCTCACCACTTTCCGGTTCCGGAGGGAATGAGCAGTTCTTC. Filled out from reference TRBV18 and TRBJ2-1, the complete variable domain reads NAGVMQNPRHLVRRRGQEARLRCSPMKGHSHVYWYRQLPEEGLKFMVYLQKENIIDESGMPKERFSAEFPKEGPSILRIQQVVRGDSAAYFCASSPLSGSGGNEQFFGPGTRLTVL.

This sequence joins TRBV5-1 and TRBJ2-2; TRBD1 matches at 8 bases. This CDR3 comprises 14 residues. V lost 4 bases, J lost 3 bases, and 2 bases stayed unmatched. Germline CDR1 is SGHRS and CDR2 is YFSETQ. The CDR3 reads CASSIQGDTGELFF. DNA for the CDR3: TGCGCCAGCAGCATACAGGGGGACACCGGGGAGCTGTTTTTT.

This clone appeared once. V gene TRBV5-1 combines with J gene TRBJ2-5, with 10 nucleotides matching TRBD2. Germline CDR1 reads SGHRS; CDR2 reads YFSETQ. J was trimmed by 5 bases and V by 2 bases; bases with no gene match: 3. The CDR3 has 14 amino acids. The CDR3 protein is CASSFLAGDETQYF. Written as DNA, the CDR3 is TGCGCCAGCAGCTTCCTAGCGGGGGACGAGACCCAGTACTTC.

This chain's CDR3 is CASSQQGAGANVLTF. CDR3 DNA: TGTGCCAGTAGTCAACAGGGGGCTGGGGCCAACGTCCTGACTTTC. The V and J genes are TRBV19 and TRBJ2-6; 8 nucleotides align to TRBD1. The CDR3 contains 15 residues. Germline lookup yields CDR1 LNHDA and CDR2 SQIVND (reference sequence). Trimming cost V 5 bases and J 2 bases; bases outside gene matches: 2.

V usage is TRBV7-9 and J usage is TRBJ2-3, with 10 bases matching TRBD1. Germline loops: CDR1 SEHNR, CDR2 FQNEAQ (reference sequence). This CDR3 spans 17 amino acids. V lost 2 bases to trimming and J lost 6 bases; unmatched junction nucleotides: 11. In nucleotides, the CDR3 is TGTGCCAGCAGCTTAAGGTGGGACAGGGGTATTTCGGATACGCAGTATTTT. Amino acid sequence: CASSLRWDRGISDTQYF.

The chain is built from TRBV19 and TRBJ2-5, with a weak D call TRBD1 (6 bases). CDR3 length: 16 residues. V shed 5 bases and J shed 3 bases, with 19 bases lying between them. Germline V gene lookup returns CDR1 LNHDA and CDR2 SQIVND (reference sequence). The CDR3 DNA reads TGTGCCAGTAGTCCGTTGGACAGATCACGCGAAGAGACCCAGTACTTC. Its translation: CASSPLDRSREETQYF.

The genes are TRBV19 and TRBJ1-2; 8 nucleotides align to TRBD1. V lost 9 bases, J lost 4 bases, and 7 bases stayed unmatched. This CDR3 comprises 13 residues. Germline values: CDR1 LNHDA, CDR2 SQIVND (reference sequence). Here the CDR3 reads CASLGQGTYGYTF. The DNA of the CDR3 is TGTGCCAGCCTTGGACAGGGAACCTATGGCTACACCTTC.

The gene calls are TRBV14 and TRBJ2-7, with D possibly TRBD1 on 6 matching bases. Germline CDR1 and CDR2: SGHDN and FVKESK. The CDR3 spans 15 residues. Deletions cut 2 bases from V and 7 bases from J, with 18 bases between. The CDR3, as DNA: TGTGCCAGCAGCCAAATCAGGGGTCATTACTCGGAGCAGTACTTC. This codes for CASSQIRGHYSEQYF.

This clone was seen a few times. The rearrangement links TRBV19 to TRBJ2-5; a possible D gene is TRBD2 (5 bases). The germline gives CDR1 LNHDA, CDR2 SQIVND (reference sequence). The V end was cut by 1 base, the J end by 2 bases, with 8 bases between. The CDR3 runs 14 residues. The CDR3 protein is CASSIAGKQETQYF. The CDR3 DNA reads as TGTGCCAGTAGTATAGCGGGAAAGCAAGAGACCCAGTACTTC.

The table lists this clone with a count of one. Written as DNA, the CDR3 is TGCGCCAGCAGTTCCGCGGGGGGGAGCGACAATGAGCAGTTCTTC. Its protein is CASSSAGGSDNEQFF. The V gene is TRBV5-1, the J gene TRBJ2-1; 9 positions agree with TRBD2. Trimming took 5 bases from V and 5 from J; bases not matched to a gene: 8. The CDR3 covers 15 residues. Germline V gene lookup returns CDR1 SGHRS and CDR2 YFSETQ.